This T cell receptor (beta chain) was profiled in a study of the immune and genomic landscape of osteosarcoma. Study in general: Under 80% had unfavorable pathologic response to standard therapy. Localized disease at presentation in around 77%; more than 45% were male.

Points on this clone: Its matching antigen is unknown.

The protocol was immunoSEQ multiplex PCR, while the TCRdb copy is restricted to in-frame clones and leaves out a portion. Of 5,000 to 5,500 clones listed, over 65% are singletons. Study-wide results and caveats: Clonality was higher in immune-hot C3 than cold C1, yet still low.

Primary, local recurrence and metastasis osteosarcoma tumors were taken after treatment from poor-prognosis patients. CDR1 is SGHVS and CDR2 is FQNEAQ in the germline V gene. CDR3 length: 15 residues. Trimming cost V 5 bases and J 1 base, with 14 bases left between them. J is TRBJ1-1 and V is TRBV7-8; D perhaps matches TRBD1 (6 bases). This TCR was sampled from a human donor with osteosarcoma. Material: osteosarcoma tumor tissue from the lung. CDR3 residues: CASSPSRTANTEAFF. The CDR3 nucleotides read TGTGCCAGCAGCCCGAGCCGGACAGCGAACACTGAAGCTTTCTTT.